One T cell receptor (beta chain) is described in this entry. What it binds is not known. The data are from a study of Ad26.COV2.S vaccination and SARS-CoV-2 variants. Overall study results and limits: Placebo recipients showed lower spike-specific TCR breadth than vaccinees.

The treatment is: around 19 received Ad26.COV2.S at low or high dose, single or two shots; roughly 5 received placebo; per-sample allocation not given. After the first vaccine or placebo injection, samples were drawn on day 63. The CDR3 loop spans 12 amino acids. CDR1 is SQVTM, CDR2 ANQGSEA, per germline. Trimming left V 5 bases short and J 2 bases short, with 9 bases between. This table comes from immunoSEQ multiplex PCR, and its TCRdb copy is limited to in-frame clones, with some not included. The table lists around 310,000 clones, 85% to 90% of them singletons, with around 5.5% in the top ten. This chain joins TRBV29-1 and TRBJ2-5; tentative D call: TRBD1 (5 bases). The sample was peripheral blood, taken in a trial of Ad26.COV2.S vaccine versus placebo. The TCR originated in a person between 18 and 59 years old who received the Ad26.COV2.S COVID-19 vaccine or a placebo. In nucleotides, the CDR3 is TGCAGCGTTCCCCGACAGCAAGAGACCCAGTACTTC. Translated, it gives CSVPRQQETQYF.